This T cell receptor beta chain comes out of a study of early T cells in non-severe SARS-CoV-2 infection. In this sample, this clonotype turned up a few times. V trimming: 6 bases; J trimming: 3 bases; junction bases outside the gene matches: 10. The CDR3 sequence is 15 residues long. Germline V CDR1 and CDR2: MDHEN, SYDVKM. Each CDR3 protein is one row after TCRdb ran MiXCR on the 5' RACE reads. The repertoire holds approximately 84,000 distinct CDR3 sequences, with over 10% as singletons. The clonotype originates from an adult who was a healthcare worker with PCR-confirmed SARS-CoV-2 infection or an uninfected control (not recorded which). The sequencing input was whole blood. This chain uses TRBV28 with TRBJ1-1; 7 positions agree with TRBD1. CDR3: CASRPGQAGDTEAFF. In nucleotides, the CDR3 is TGTGCCAGCAGACCCGGACAGGCTGGGGACACTGAAGCTTTCTTT.